This entry lists 27 T cell receptor beta chains sequenced from one sample in a study of blood T cell repertoires in COVID-19. Here immunoSEQ multiplex PCR was the method, and the copy in TCRdb shows in-frame clones only, minus some. The sample contains 55,000 to 80,000 clones, nearly 90% of which appear only once. The material sequenced was peripheral blood. The origin of the receptors is a man aged 80 or over with acute or convalescent COVID-19.

The rearrangement links TRBV6-1 to TRBJ2-3, with 11 bases identical to TRBD1. This CDR3 comprises 16 residues. The J segment lost 0 bases and the V segment lost 3 bases, leaving 2 bases of the junction unmatched. Germline loops: CDR1 MNHNS, CDR2 SASEGT. The DNA for the CDR3 is TGTGCCAGCAGTGAGAGGGACAGGGGGAGCACAGATACGCAGTATTTT. It translates to CASSERDRGSTDTQYF.

The chain couples TRBV25-1 to TRBJ1-1, with D perhaps matching TRBD1 (6 bases). Germline-derived CDR1 and CDR2 are MGHDK and SYGVNS. V gave up 7 bases and J gave up 1 base, with 16 bases separating them. The CDR3 loop spans 15 amino acids. The CDR3 loop is CASISRGYRNTEAFF. DNA of the CDR3: TGTGCCAGCATCAGCAGGGGTTATCGGAACACTGAAGCTTTCTTT.

This clone was observed a single time. The chain uses TRBV30 and TRBJ1-5; D not resolved. The germline V gene encodes CDR1 GTSNPN and CDR2 SVGIG (reference sequence). CDR3 length: 13 residues. The V end was cut by 3 bases, the J end by 4 bases, with 10 bases between. The CDR3 protein is CAWSTGVNQPQHF. In nucleotides, the CDR3 is TGTGCCTGGAGCACCGGGGTTAATCAGCCCCAGCATTTT.

V gene TRBV30 combines with J gene TRBJ2-5; perhaps TRBD1 as D (6 bases). The V and J ends lost 2 bases and 2 bases respectively, with 9 bases between them. This CDR3 contains 13 residues. From germline, CDR1 is GTSNPN and CDR2 SVGIG (reference sequence). In nucleotides, the CDR3 is TGTGCCTGGAGTCGGACAGCTCAAGAGACCCAGTACTTC. It specifies CAWSRTAQETQYF.

The chain couples TRBV4-1 to TRBJ2-5; 7 positions match TRBD1. This CDR3 comprises 16 residues. Germline trimming cut 0 bases from V and 5 bases from J; bases unmatched to any gene: 9. CDR1 MGHRA and CDR2 YSYEKL come from the germline V gene. CDR3 nucleotides: TGCGCCAGCAGCCAAGAATCGGCCCAGGGGGTGGAGACCCAGTACTTC. This sequence encodes CASSQESAQGVETQYF.

The gene calls are TRBV5-1 and TRBJ2-7; 8 positions agree with TRBD1. Germline lookup yields CDR1 SGHRS and CDR2 YFSETQ. J was trimmed by 3 bases and V by 4 bases; bases with no gene match: 6. This CDR3 has 14 residues. The CDR3 spells CASSPDGQGYEQYF. CDR3 bases: TGCGCCAGCAGCCCGGACGGACAGGGCTACGAGCAGTACTTC.

The chain recombines TRBV7-3 with TRBJ1-2; TRBD1 agrees at 10 bases. The ends lost 1 base at V and 8 bases at J; junction bases unmatched: 4. Per the germline V gene, CDR1 is SGHTA and CDR2 is FQGTGA. CDR3 length: 14 amino acids. This chain's CDR3 is CASSLSGTGEGYTF. CDR3 in DNA: TGTGCCAGCAGCTTAAGCGGGACAGGGGAAGGCTACACCTTC.

The table lists this clone with a few counts. The chain uses TRBV4-1 and TRBJ1-2, with TRBD1 matching over 7 bases. Germline V gene sequence: CDR1 MGHRA, CDR2 YSYEKL. Trimming cost V 2 bases and J 8 bases; bases outside gene matches: 5. The CDR3 length is 13 residues. CDR3 in amino acids: CASSQTTGDGYTF. CDR3 bases: TGCGCCAGCAGCCAAACTACAGGGGACGGCTACACCTTC.

The chain couples TRBV5-6 to TRBJ1-1; D ambiguous. V lost 5 bases to trimming and J lost 1 base, with 12 bases between them. The germline CDR1 and CDR2 sequences are SGHDT and YYEEEE. This CDR3 region has 14 residues. DNA of the CDR3: TGTGCCAGCAGGATGACACATGCGAACACTGAAGCTTTCTTT. It yields the protein CASRMTHANTEAFF.

The J gene is TRBJ2-2, the V gene TRBV9; 8 nucleotides line up with TRBD1. After removal of 3 bases from V and 5 bases from J, the junction contained 12 bases not matched to a gene. The CDR3 consists of 17 residues. CDR1 is SGDLS, CDR2 YYNGEE, per germline. As DNA, the CDR3 is TGTGCCAGCAGCGGGAAACCGGGACAGGAACCAACCGGGGAGCTGTTTTTT. It is translated as CASSGKPGQEPTGELFF.

V usage is TRBV6-5 and J usage is TRBJ2-3, with D unclear. The germline V gene has CDR1 MNHEY and CDR2 SVGAGI. Between the trimmed V and J ends, which lost 0 bases and 9 bases, there was a span of 16 bases. The CDR3 totals 15 residues. This CDR3 is CASSYSADQRYTQYF. The CDR3 nucleotides read TGTGCCAGCAGTTACTCGGCCGATCAACGATACACGCAGTATTTT.

The chain combines TRBV27 with TRBJ1-2, with D unresolved. The CDR3 totals 13 residues. Trimming removed 2 bases at V and 5 bases at J, with 9 bases between. The germline V gene has CDR1 MNHEY and CDR2 SMNVEV (reference sequence). CDR3 in amino acids: CASSLGGLYGYTF. As DNA, the CDR3 is TGTGCCAGCAGTTTAGGCGGGCTATATGGCTACACCTTC.

The chain combines TRBV6-5 with TRBJ1-2; possible D gene TRBD1, 6 bases. Germline V gene lookup returns CDR1 MNHEY and CDR2 SVGAGI. This CDR3 is 12 amino acids long. Trimming took 5 bases from V and 8 from J, leaving 12 bases between them. CDR3 in DNA: TGTGCCAGCAGTCGGGGGGGCGGCGGCTACACCTTC. Translating it yields CASSRGGGGYTF.

The V gene is TRBV13, the J gene TRBJ1-1; 9 bases map to TRBD1. The CDR3 runs 17 residues. Trimming took 1 base from V and 4 from J; bases not matched to a gene: 10. Germline V lookup: CDR1 PRHDT, CDR2 FYEKMQ (reference sequence). CDR3 bases: TGTGCCAGCAGCTTAGTACGGGGACAGGGTTTTTCCACTGAAGCTTTCTTT. It codes for CASSLVRGQGFSTEAFF.

A few counts support this clone. This sequence joins TRBV30 and TRBJ1-5; 7 nucleotides align to TRBD1. With 1 base clipped from V and 3 bases from J, the junction kept 3 bases outside the gene matches. Per germline, CDR1 GTSNPN and CDR2 SVGIG (reference sequence). CDR3 length: 14 residues. CDR3 region: CAWSGGQLNQPQHF. CDR3 in DNA: TGTGCCTGGAGTGGGGGACAGCTCAATCAGCCCCAGCATTTT.

For the CDR3, the DNA is TGTGCCATCAGTTCAAGCCCCGAGGGTGGCTACACCTTC. Protein sequence: CAISSSPEGGYTF. The chain carries TRBV10-3 and TRBJ1-2, with D unclear. V was pared by 5 bases and J by 7 bases, with 14 bases between. Germline loops: CDR1 ENHRY, CDR2 SYGVKD. The CDR3 has 13 amino acids.

The chain employs TRBV5-6 and TRBJ2-2, with TRBD2 matching over 10 bases. This CDR3 has 15 amino acids. V shed 4 bases, J shed 7 bases, and the junction held 7 bases outside the gene matches. CDR1 is SGHDT and CDR2 is YYEEEE in the germline V gene. The CDR3 DNA sequence: TGTGCCAGCAGCCATCTAGCGGGGGAGATCGGGGAGCTGTTTTTT. Protein product: CASSHLAGEIGELFF.

This chain links TRBV9 with TRBJ1-4; no clear D gene. V lost 5 bases and J 4 bases, leaving 12 bases between the germline ends. Germline V CDR1 and CDR2: SGDLS, YYNGEE. CDR3 length equals 14 residues. This chain's CDR3 is CASSQTRYNEKLFF. In DNA, the CDR3 is TGTGCCAGCAGTCAGACACGATATAATGAAAAACTGTTTTTT. The full variable domain, completed using reference TRBV9 and TRBJ1-4, is DSGVTQTPKHLITATGQRVTLRCSPRSGDLSVYWYQQSLDQGLQFLIQYYNGEERAKGNILERFSAQQFPDLHSELNLSSLELGDSALYFCASSQTRYNEKLFFGSGTQLSVL.

This sequence joins TRBV7-2 and TRBJ2-1; 11 nucleotides align to TRBD2. The CDR3 spans 14 residues. The V gene's germline CDR1 is SGHTA and CDR2 FQGNSA. J gave up 10 bases and V 5 bases, and 7 bases lay outside the gene matches. In nucleotides, the CDR3 is TGTGCCAGCAGCAACCCAACTAGCGGGGGAGAGCAGTTCTTC. Translation gives CASSNPTSGGEQFF.

The chain uses TRBV5-6 and TRBJ2-3; TRBD2 matches 9 bases. The germline V gene encodes CDR1 SGHDT and CDR2 YYEEEE. The CDR3 loop spans 17 amino acids. The V and J ends lost 1 base and 2 bases, in that order; junction bases with no gene match: 8. This CDR3 is CASSLRASGMLTDTQYF. The CDR3 DNA sequence: TGTGCCAGCAGCTTGAGGGCTAGCGGGATGCTCACAGATACGCAGTATTTT.

The chain combines TRBV30 with TRBJ1-5; 9 bases line up with TRBD1. This CDR3 comprises 15 residues. CDR1 and CDR2 from the germline V gene are GTSNPN and SVGIG (reference sequence). The J segment lost 5 bases and the V segment lost 2 bases, leaving 7 bases of the junction unmatched. The CDR3 reads CAWSLRTGVDQPQHF. The CDR3 coding sequence is TGTGCCTGGAGTTTAAGGACAGGGGTGGATCAGCCCCAGCATTTT.

The chain recombines TRBV30 with TRBJ2-3, with D uncertain. The CDR3 totals 13 residues. The V end was cut by 2 bases, the J end by 2 bases, with 8 bases between. Germline V gene data show CDR1 as GTSNPN and CDR2 as SVGIG (reference sequence). CDR3 in amino acids: CAWSFGPTDTQYF. The CDR3, as DNA: TGTGCCTGGAGTTTTGGGCCCACAGATACGCAGTATTTT. Looking up the rest from reference TRBV30 and TRBJ2-3 gives the full variable domain: SQTIHQWPATLVQPVGSPLSLECTVEGTSNPNLYWYRQAAGRGLQLLFYSVGIGQISSEVPQNLSASRPQDRQFILSSKKLLLSDSGFYLCAWSFGPTDTQYFGPGTRLTVL.

This chain uses TRBV2 with TRBJ1-5; D remains ambiguous. V lost 7 bases, J lost 1 base, and 8 bases lay in between. The germline CDR1 and CDR2 sequences are SNHLY and FYNNEI. This CDR3 is built from 13 residues. DNA of the CDR3: TGTGCCAGCACAACCGGGAGCAATCAGCCCCAGCATTTT. Protein: CASTTGSNQPQHF.

The J gene is TRBJ1-3, the V gene TRBV30; D is undetermined. The CDR3 contains 13 residues. Trimming pared 3 bases from V and 0 bases from J, leaving 6 bases between. Germline assignment: CDR1 GTSNPN and CDR2 SVGIG (reference sequence). In DNA, the CDR3 is TGTGCCTGGAGCGGTCTCTCTGGAAACACCATATATTTT. This sequence encodes CAWSGLSGNTIYF.

The chain is built from TRBV5-1 and TRBJ2-3; D not certain. The V end lost 2 bases, the J end lost 0 bases, and 7 bases lay between the germline ends. In germline, CDR1 is SGHRS, CDR2 YFSETQ. This CDR3 region has 14 residues. CDR3 sequence (DNA): TGCGCCAGCAGCTTCGGTCTGAGCACAGATACGCAGTATTTT. Protein: CASSFGLSTDTQYF. The full variable domain, in which reference TRBV5-1 and TRBJ2-3 provide the parts outside the CDR3, is KAGVTQTPRYLIKTRGQQVTLSCSPISGHRSVSWYQQTPGQGLQFLFEYFSETQRNKGNFPGRFSGRQFSNSRSEMNVSTLELGDSALYLCASSFGLSTDTQYFGPGTRLTVL.

V is TRBV10-3 and J is TRBJ2-5; D is unclear. Germline assignment: CDR1 ENHRY and CDR2 SYGVKD. V shed 0 bases and J shed 2 bases, with 7 bases lying between them. This CDR3 region has 14 residues. The CDR3 loop reads CAISESGRQETQYF. The CDR3 nucleotides read TGTGCCATCAGTGAGTCCGGCAGGCAAGAGACCCAGTACTTC.

This clone has more than one count but fewer than ten. The gene calls are TRBV5-4 and TRBJ1-4, with 8 bases that match TRBD1. Germline V gives CDR1 SGHNT, CDR2 YYREEE (reference sequence). CDR3 length: 15 amino acids. J gave up 5 bases and V 4 bases, and 7 bases lay outside the gene matches. The CDR3, as DNA: TGTGCCAGCAGCGTCTCGACAGGGGCCAATGAAAAACTGTTTTTT. Translation gives CASSVSTGANEKLFF. The complete variable domain, with remaining parts taken from reference TRBV5-4 and TRBJ1-4, reads ETGVTQSPTHLIKTRGQQVTLRCSSQSGHNTVSWYQQALGQGPQFIFQYYREEENGRGNFPPRFSGLQFPNYSSELNVNALELDDSALYLCASSVSTGANEKLFFGSGTQLSVL.